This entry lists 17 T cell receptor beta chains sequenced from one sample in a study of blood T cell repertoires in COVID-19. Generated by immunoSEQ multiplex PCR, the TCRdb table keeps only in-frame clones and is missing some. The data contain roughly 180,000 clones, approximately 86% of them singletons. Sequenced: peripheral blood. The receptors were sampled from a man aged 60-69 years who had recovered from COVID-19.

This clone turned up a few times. CDR3 region: CSVELGALNDDEQYF. The CDR3 bases are TGCAGCGTTGAGCTGGGGGCGCTTAATGACGACGAGCAGTACTTC. V is TRBV29-1 and J is TRBJ2-7, with a possible D match to TRBD1 (6 bases). From germline, CDR1 is SQVTM and CDR2 ANQGSEA. Trimming removed 3 bases from V and 5 bases from J, with 20 bases in between. This CDR3 region has 15 residues.

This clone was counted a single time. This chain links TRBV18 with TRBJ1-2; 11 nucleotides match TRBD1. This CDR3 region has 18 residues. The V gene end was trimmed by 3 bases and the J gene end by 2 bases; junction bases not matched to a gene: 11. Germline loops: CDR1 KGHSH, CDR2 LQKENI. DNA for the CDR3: TGTGCCAGCTCACCTGGCCGGGACAGGGGGTTCGAGAACTATGGCTACACCTTC. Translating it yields CASSPGRDRGFENYGYTF.

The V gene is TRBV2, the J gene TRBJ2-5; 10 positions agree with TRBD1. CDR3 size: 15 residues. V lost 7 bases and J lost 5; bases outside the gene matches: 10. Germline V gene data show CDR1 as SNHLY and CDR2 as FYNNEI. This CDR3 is CASNRRGQGGETQYF. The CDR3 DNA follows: TGTGCCAGCAACAGACGCGGACAGGGGGGGGAGACCCAGTACTTC.

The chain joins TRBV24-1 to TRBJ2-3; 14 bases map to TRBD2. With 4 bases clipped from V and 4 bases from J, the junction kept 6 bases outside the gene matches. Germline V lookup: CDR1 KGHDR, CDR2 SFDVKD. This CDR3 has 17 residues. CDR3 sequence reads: CATSDPRTSGGSDTQYF. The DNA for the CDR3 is TGTGCCACCAGTGACCCGAGGACTAGCGGGGGGTCAGATACGCAGTATTTT.

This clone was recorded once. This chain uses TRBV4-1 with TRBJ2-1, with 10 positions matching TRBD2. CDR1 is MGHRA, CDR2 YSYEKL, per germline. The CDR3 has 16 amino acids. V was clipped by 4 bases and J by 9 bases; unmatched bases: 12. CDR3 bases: TGCGCCAGCAGCCCTAGAGGAGCGGGGGGGCATCGTGAGCAGTTCTTC. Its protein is CASSPRGAGGHREQFF.

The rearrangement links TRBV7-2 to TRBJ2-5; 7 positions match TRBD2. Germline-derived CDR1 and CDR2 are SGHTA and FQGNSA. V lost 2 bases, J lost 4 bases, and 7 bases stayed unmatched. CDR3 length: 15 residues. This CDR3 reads CASSLKRGGGETQYF. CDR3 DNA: TGTGCCAGCAGCTTAAAAAGGGGCGGGGGAGAGACCCAGTACTTC.

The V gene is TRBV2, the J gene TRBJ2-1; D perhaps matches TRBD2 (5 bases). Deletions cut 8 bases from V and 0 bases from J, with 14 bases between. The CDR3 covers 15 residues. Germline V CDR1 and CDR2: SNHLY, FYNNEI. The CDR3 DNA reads TGTGCCAGCCCGAGGGTCCTGAGCTCCTACAATGAGCAGTTCTTC. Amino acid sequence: CASPRVLSSYNEQFF.

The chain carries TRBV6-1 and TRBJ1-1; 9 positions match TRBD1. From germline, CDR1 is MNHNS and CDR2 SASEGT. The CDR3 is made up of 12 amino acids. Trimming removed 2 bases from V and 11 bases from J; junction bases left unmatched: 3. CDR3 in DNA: TGTGCCAGCAGTGAAACAGGGGGCTGGGCTTTCTTT. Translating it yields CASSETGGWAFF.

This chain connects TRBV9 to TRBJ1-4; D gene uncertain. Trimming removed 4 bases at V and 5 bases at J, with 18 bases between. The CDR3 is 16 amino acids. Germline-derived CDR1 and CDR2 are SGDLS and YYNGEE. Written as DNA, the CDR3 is TGTGCCAGCAGCCTTACGGGCCGGGGTGGGAATGAAAAACTGTTTTTT. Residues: CASSLTGRGGNEKLFF.

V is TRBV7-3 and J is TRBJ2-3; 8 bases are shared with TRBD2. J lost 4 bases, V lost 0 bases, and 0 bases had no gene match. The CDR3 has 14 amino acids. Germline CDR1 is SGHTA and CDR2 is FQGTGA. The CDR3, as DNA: TGTGCCAGCAGCTTAACAGCGGGGGCAGATACGCAGTATTTT. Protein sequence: CASSLTAGADTQYF.

Here the CDR3 DNA reads TGTGCCAGCAGCTTAGGACAGGGGTCGTCTTCTGGAGGCTACACCTTC. It codes for CASSLGQGSSSGGYTF. The V and J genes are TRBV5-4 and TRBJ1-2; TRBD1 aligns across 9 bases. V shed 2 bases and J 8 bases; nucleotides not matched to a gene: 13. Germline V gene data show CDR1 as SGHNT and CDR2 as YYREEE (reference sequence). This CDR3 comprises 16 residues.

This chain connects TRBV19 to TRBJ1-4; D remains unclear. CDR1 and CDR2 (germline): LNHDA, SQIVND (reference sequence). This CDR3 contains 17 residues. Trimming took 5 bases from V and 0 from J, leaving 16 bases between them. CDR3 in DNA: TGTGCCAGTAGTCCCTACCGGGATTCTGCAACTAATGAAAAACTGTTTTTT. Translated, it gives CASSPYRDSATNEKLFF. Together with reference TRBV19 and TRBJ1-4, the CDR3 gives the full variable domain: DGGITQSPKYLFRKEGQNVTLSCEQNLNHDAMYWYRQDPGQGLRLIYYSQIVNDFQKGDIAEGYSVSREKKESFPLTVTSAQKNPTAFYLCASSPYRDSATNEKLFFGSGTQLSVL.

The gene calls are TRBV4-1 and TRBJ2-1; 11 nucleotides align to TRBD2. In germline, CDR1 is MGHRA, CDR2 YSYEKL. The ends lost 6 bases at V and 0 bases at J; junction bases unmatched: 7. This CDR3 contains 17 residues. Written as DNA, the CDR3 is TGCGCCAGCAGAACTAGCGGGGGCGATATCTCCTACAATGAGCAGTTCTTC. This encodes CASRTSGGDISYNEQFF.

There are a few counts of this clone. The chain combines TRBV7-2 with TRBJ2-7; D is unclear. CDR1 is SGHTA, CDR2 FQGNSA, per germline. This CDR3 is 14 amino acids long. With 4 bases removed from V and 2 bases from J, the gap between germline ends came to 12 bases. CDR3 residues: CASSSDYTAYEQYF. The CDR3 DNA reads TGTGCCAGCAGCTCTGATTACACCGCCTACGAGCAGTACTTC.

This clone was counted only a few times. The CDR3 loop is CASGTGDTDTQYF. The CDR3 bases are TGTGCCAGCGGGACAGGGGACACAGATACGCAGTATTTT. V usage is TRBV6-6 and J usage is TRBJ2-3; 10 bases agree with TRBD1. The CDR3 loop spans 13 amino acids. V shed 8 bases and J 2 bases; nucleotides not matched to a gene: 1. Germline V gives CDR1 MNHNY, CDR2 SVGAGI (reference sequence).

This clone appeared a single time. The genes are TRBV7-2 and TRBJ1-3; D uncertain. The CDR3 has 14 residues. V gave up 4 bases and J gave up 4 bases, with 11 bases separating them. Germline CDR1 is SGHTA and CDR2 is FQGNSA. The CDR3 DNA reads TGTGCCAGCAGCTCAGGAAATTTGGGAAACACCATATATTTT. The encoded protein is CASSSGNLGNTIYF.

This CDR3 is CASSEGSLNEKLFF. The CDR3 DNA is TGCGCCAGCAGCGAGGGTTCCCTTAATGAAAAACTGTTTTTT. V is TRBV5-1 and J is TRBJ1-4; D gene ambiguous. Trimming removed 4 bases at V and 4 bases at J, with 11 bases between. Germline CDR1 and CDR2: SGHRS and YFSETQ. CDR3 size: 14 residues.